The rows below give T cell receptor beta chains drawn from one sample of a study of T-cell reconstitution after alpha-beta-depleted transplantation in children. TCRdb redid the calling of the PCR reads with MiXCR, one entry per CDR3 protein. The sample carries around 410,000 distinct CDR3 sequences, about a tenth recorded once. Sample: PBMCs from the stem cell graft donor, taken from the stem cell graft. These receptor sequences come from a human donor who donated a stem cell graft to a child with acute myeloid leukemia. Both conserved end residues are part of each CDR3. Fields, in order: D gene, J gene, V gene, clone size, CDR3 protein, CDR3 DNA. D genes are given only for firm matches. Part of the rows lack a size; the others show once, few, many or a class for expanded clones.

>.|TRBJ2-5|TRBV7-3|few
CASSLGLNPEETQYF
TGTGCCAGCAGCTTAGGACTAAACCCCGAGGAGACCCAGTACTTC
>.|TRBJ1-4|TRBV7-9|.
CASSLSRKLSNEKLFF
TGTGCCAGCAGCTTAAGTCGGAAGTTATCTAATGAAAAACTGTTTTTT
>.|TRBJ2-2|TRBV4-1|.
CASSPMGGAGQAGELFF
TGCGCCAGCAGCCCGATGGGGGGAGCGGGCCAAGCCGGGGAGCTGTTTTTT
>.|TRBJ2-6|TRBV10-3|many
CAISEGPRAGANVLTF
TGTGCCATCAGTGAAGGTCCCAGGGCTGGGGCCAACGTCCTGACTTTC
>TRBD1|TRBJ1-6|TRBV6-5|many
CASSSSGQYNSPLHF
TGTGCCAGCAGTTCCTCGGGACAGTATAATTCACCCCTCCACTTT
>.|TRBJ2-1|TRBV15|few
CATSAATIEQFF
TGTGCCACCAGCGCTGCCACGATTGAGCAGTTCTTC
>.|TRBJ2-1|TRBV10-2|.
CASSEPTGYEQFF
TGCGCCAGCAGTGAGCCGACCGGGTATGAGCAGTTCTTC
>.|TRBJ2-1|TRBV6-5|few
CASSYLEGLYNEQFF
TGTGCCAGCAGTTACTTGGAGGGACTGTACAATGAGCAGTTCTTC
>.|TRBJ1-3|TRBV29-1|many
CSAQAYSGNTIYF
TGCAGCGCACAGGCGTACTCTGGAAACACCATATATTTT
>TRBD2|TRBJ2-4|TRBV29-1|few
CSVGTSGNIQYF
TGCAGCGTCGGGACTAGCGGGAACATTCAGTACTTC
>.|TRBJ2-5|TRBV5-1|few
CASSFMGEGETQYF
TGCGCCAGCAGCTTCATGGGAGAAGGGGAGACCCAGTACTTC
>.|TRBJ2-7|TRBV5-1|.
CASSLAVREIEEQYF
TGCGCCAGCAGCTTGGCCGTGAGGGAGATTGAGGAGCAGTACTTC
>.|TRBJ2-1|TRBV7-8|.
CASSYDPPWEQFF
TGTGCCAGCAGCTACGATCCTCCGTGGGAGCAGTTCTTC
>TRBD1|TRBJ2-7|TRBV29-1|.
CSVGGTGLYEQYF
TGCAGCGTTGGAGGGACAGGGCTGTACGAGCAGTACTTC
>.|TRBJ2-1|TRBV20-1|many
CSAPLASYNEQFF
TGCAGTGCTCCCCTGGCCTCCTACAATGAGCAGTTCTTC
>.|TRBJ2-5|TRBV5-1|few
CASSPGRGRETQYF
TGCGCCAGCAGCCCGGGACGGGGGCGGGAGACCCAGTACTTC
>.|TRBJ2-7|TRBV30|.
CAWRDSTYEQYF
TGTGCCTGGAGGGACTCGACCTACGAGCAGTACTTC
>.|TRBJ2-7|TRBV27|.
CASSSFGGISYEQYF
TGTGCCAGCAGTTCGTTCGGCGGGATTTCCTACGAGCAGTACTTC
>.|TRBJ1-4|TRBV7-9|many
CASSPHGGQDEKLFF
TGTGCCAGCAGCCCCCATGGGGGGCAGGATGAAAAACTGTTTTTT
>.|TRBJ2-1|TRBV7-8|.
CACFGSSYNEQFF
TGTGCCTGCTTTGGTAGCTCCTACAATGAGCAGTTCTTC
>TRBD1|TRBJ1-5|TRBV10-3|few
CAISGEPRDRNSLSKQPQHF
TGTGCCATCAGTGGAGAACCCAGGGACAGGAATTCCCTTTCGAAACAGCCCCAGCATTTT
>TRBD2|TRBJ2-5|TRBV12-5|.
CASGSPAGVGETQYF
TGTGCTAGTGGTTCCCCAGCGGGAGTGGGAGAGACCCAGTACTTC
>.|TRBJ2-5|TRBV9|.
CASCPPRSQGPGETQYF
TGTGCCTCCTGCCCTCCGCGGTCACAGGGACCAGGGGAGACCCAGTACTTC
>.|TRBJ1-1|TRBV9|few
CASSVAVTPTEAFF
TGTGCCAGCAGCGTAGCTGTGACCCCCACTGAAGCTTTCTTT
>.|TRBJ2-7|TRBV15|few
CATSVQGPFHEQYF
TGTGCCACCAGCGTCCAAGGGCCCTTCCACGAGCAGTACTTC
>TRBD2|TRBJ2-3|TRBV27|few
CASRGTTQSTDTQYF
TGTGCCAGCAGGGGGACTACCCAAAGCACAGATACGCAGTATTTT
>.|TRBJ2-7|TRBV3-1|.
CASSQDPTSSYEQYF
TGTGCCAGCAGCCAAGACCCGACCAGTAGCTACGAGCAGTACTTC
>.|TRBJ2-1|TRBV4-2|.
CASSLSTGRGNEQFF
TGTGCCAGCAGCCTATCCACCGGGAGAGGAAATGAGCAGTTCTTC